This T cell receptor beta chain was profiled in a study of T-cell memory formation after mild COVID-19. TCRdb redid the calling of the 5' RACE reads with MiXCR, one entry per CDR3 protein. The table has approximately 50,000 distinct CDR3 sequences, around 10% seen once; the top ten hold around 26%. Sequenced material: PBMCs or a T cell subset sorted from them (not recorded which). This TCR derives from a man between 18 and 29 years old who had mild COVID-19 (a few samples of this study predate the infection). Cell type and time point are not known.

CDR3: CASSLGGRSGEEQYF. CDR3 sequence (DNA): TGTGCCAGCAGCTTAGGAGGGCGGTCAGGCGAGGAGCAGTACTTC. This chain links TRBV7-2 with TRBJ2-7; a weak D match, TRBD2 (5 bases). V lost 1 base to trimming and J lost 7 bases, with 17 bases between them. The CDR3 totals 15 residues. Germline-derived CDR1 and CDR2 are SGHTA and FQGNSA.